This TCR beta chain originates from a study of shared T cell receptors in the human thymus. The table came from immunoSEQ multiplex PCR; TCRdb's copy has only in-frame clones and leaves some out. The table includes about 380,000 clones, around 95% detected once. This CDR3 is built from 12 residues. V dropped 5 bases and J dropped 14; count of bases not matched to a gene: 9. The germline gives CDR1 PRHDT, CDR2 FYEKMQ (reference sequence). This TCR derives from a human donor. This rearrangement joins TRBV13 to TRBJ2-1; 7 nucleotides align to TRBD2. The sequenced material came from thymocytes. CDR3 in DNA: TGTGCCAGCAGCCACCCCTTTGCGGGAGAGTTCTTC. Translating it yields CASSHPFAGEFF.